The next 7 T cell receptor beta chains were all read from a single sample in a study of T cell responses to AZD1222 COVID-19 vaccine. The data were produced by immunoSEQ multiplex PCR, yet TCRdb's version contains in-frame clones alone and is incomplete. In the table there are tens of thousands of clones, around 90% of which are singletons. Source: peripheral blood, taken on day 0 of AZD1222 vaccination. The receptors shown here come from an adult in good health.

This clone was observed a handful of times. J is TRBJ1-4 and V is TRBV27, with D perhaps TRBD1 (5 bases). There are 14 residues in the CDR3. The V gene lost 4 bases and the J gene lost 1 base, with 7 bases spanning the gap. Germline values: CDR1 MNHEY, CDR2 SMNVEV (reference sequence). CDR3 bases: TGTGCCAGCAGTTCGCAGGGAACTAATGAAAAACTGTTTTTT. As protein: CASSSQGTNEKLFF.

The CDR3 nucleotides are TGTGCCAGCAGCGTGGCGGGACAGGCCTACAATGAGCAGTTCTTC. Its translation is CASSVAGQAYNEQFF. The chain couples TRBV9 to TRBJ2-1; 8 bases are shared with TRBD1. The CDR3 is made up of 15 amino acids. Germline assignment: CDR1 SGDLS and CDR2 YYNGEE. V shed 2 bases and J 2 bases; nucleotides not matched to a gene: 3.

The chain carries TRBV2 and TRBJ2-5; TRBD2 is a possible D gene (5 bases). The germline CDR1 and CDR2 sequences are SNHLY and FYNNEI. The ends were cut back, 6 bases at V and 4 bases at J, with 21 bases in the middle. This CDR3 region has 16 residues. CDR3 sequence reads: CASRTLEILTRETQYF. The CDR3 bases are TGTGCCAGCAGAACATTAGAGATACTCACTAGAGAGACCCAGTACTTC.

The chain links TRBV19 to TRBJ2-7; 7 bases map to TRBD2. V lost 5 bases, J lost 1 base, and 8 bases stayed unmatched. Germline lookup yields CDR1 LNHDA and CDR2 SQIVND (reference sequence). CDR3 length equals 15 residues. CDR3 loop: CASSGLGGSSYEQYF. CDR3 coding DNA: TGTGCCAGTAGTGGGCTAGGCGGGAGTTCCTACGAGCAGTACTTC.

The chain employs TRBV4-3 and TRBJ1-5; D ambiguous. The CDR3 has 15 residues. Between the trimmed V and J ends, which lost 4 bases and 2 bases, there was a span of 12 bases. Germline V lookup: CDR1 LGHNA, CDR2 YSLEER. The CDR3 loop reads CASSLSAGGNQPQHF. In DNA, the CDR3 is TGCGCCAGCAGCCTCTCGGCCGGCGGCAATCAGCCCCAGCATTTT.

The CDR3, as DNA: TGTGCCAGCAGCCAAGAATACAGGGGCTATGGCTACACCTTC. Translating it yields CASSQEYRGYGYTF. V usage is TRBV3-1 (or the pseudogene TRBV3-2) and J usage is TRBJ1-2; 7 bases fit TRBD1. Germline V CDR1 and CDR2: LGHDT, YNNKEL (reference sequence). This CDR3 has 14 residues. V was clipped by 0 bases and J by 4 bases; unmatched bases: 2.

This clone was seen a handful of times. The rearrangement links TRBV2 to TRBJ2-3; TRBD1 agrees at 7 bases. The CDR3 length is 13 residues. V was clipped by 6 bases and J by 5 bases; unmatched bases: 5. CDR1 SNHLY and CDR2 FYNNEI come from the germline V gene. CDR3 sequence (DNA): TGTGCCAGCAGCTCCGGGACAGTAGATACGCAGTATTTT. The encoded protein is CASSSGTVDTQYF.